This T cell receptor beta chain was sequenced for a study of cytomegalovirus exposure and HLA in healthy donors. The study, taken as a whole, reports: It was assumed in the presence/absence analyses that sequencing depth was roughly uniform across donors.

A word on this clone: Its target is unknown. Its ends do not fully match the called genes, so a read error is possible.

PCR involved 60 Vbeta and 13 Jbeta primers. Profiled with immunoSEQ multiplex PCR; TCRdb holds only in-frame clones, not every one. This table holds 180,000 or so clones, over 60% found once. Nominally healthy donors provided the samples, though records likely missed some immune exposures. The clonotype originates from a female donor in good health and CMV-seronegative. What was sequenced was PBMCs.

Here the CDR3 reads CASSLFGQGSGANGLTF. CDR3 sequence (DNA): TGTGCCAGCAGCTTGTTCGGACAGGGGTCTGGGGCCAACGGCCTGACTTTC. V gene TRBV5-4 combines with J gene TRBJ2-6; 9 nucleotides line up with TRBD1. Germline loops: CDR1 SGHNT, CDR2 YYREEE (reference sequence). The length of the CDR3 is 17 residues.